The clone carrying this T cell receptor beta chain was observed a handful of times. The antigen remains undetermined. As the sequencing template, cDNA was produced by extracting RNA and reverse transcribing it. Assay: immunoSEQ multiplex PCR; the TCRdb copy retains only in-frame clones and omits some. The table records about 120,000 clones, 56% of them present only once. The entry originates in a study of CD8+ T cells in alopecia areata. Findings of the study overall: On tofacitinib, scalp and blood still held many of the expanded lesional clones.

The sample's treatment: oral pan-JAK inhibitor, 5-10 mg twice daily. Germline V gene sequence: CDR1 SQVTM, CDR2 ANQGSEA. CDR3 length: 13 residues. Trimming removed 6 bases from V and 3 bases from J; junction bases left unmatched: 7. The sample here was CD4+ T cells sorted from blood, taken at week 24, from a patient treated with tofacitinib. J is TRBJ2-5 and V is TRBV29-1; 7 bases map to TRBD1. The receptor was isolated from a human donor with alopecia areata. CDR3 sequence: CSVTGSWEETQYF. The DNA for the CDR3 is TGCAGCGTGACAGGGAGTTGGGAAGAGACCCAGTACTTC. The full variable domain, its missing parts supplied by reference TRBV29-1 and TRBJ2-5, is SAVISQKPSRDICQRGTSLTIQCQVDSQVTMMFWYRQQPGQSLTLIATANQGSEATYESGFVIDKFPISRPNLTFSTLTVSNMSPEDSSIYLCSVTGSWEETQYFGPGTRLLVL.